This T cell receptor beta chain is drawn from a study of T cells in Graves' hyperthyroidism and ophthalmopathy (dated by TCRdb to about 2019). Regarding the study in general: Peripheral blood was collected at initial diagnosis, before any treatment. To identify distinguishing TCR V-J signatures, a discovery cohort of 100 or so patients was used, comprising some 45 with Graves' ophthalmopathy and approximately 58 with stable Graves' hyperthyroidism. TCR Vbeta CDR3 sequencing of approximately 140 peripheral blood samples (more than 40 ophthalmopathy, some 75 hyperthyroidism and roughly 17 progressor patients) is reported in the paper. Once sampling was done, hyperthyroidism patients were given methimazole at a starting dose of 30 mg daily, whereas ophthalmopathy patients were given high-dose intravenous methylprednisolone. Whether ophthalmopathy could be predicted prospectively was tested in an independent validation cohort made up of fewer than 20 hyperthyroidism patients plus 17 patients who later progressed to ophthalmopathy. The 100 discovery patients were randomly split 7:3 into training and test sets. In six Graves' hyperthyroidism patients, the study also compared T-cell repertoires from thyroid tissue with T-cell repertoires from blood.

The TCR beta CDR3 regions were amplified from RNA transcripts. The first round of RT-PCR for the TCR CDR3 was performed with the HTBI primer set and the Qiagen OneStep RT-PCR kit. The libraries were constructed in a second round of multiplex PCR and then size-selected and purified. The libraries were sequenced on an Illumina HiSeq2000 using paired-end 100 bp reads. The original methods were these. Raw data were processed with SOAPnuke, discarding reads with adapters, uncalled bases, mean Phred below 15, or no exact constant-primer or identifier match. COPE v1.2.5 was used to merge high-quality paired reads, and clonotypes were defined as unique nucleotide sequences. MiTCR v1.1 was used to align clonotypes to the IMGT TRBV, TRBD and TRBJ reference segments. The analysis was restricted to V-J combinations with a frequency above 0.0001, which together covered 99.2% of the repertoires. A TCS score was defined as the ratio between F50 (clonal expansion) and ExV (chaos), using BLOSUM62-based TCRdist between CDR3 peptides within each V-J. Welch's t-statistics and random forest reduced fewer than 600 V-J features to 10 to 15, which were used in a naive Bayes classifier (R e1071). TCRdb ran its own pipeline on the public reads, namely fastp trimming at Q25 and MiXCR clone calling, and kept in-frame beta chains. Rows are unified per CDR3 protein, each entry keeping the most common DNA and genes. The authors' filters were not applied to this entry. Here the sample has 300,000 to 400,000 distinct CDR3 sequences; approximately 15% occur a single time. Of the sample, approximately 25% falls within the top ten clones.

A patient counted as having stable Graves' hyperthyroidism if no progression to ophthalmopathy occurred over 18 months of follow-up. Hyperthyroidism patients were newly diagnosed, with disease duration under 2 months, and aged 18 to 65 years. Any patient with an uncontrolled infection, another autoimmune disease, pregnancy or lactation was excluded. Diagnoses were established on the basis of clinical symptoms, serum thyroxine and TRAb, thyroid ultrasound, and orbital computed tomography. PBMCs were isolated from more than 8 ml of fresh peripheral blood by Ficoll-Paque density gradient centrifugation. Total RNA was extracted with Trizol reagent, and quality was checked on an Agilent 2100 Bioanalyzer. This clonotype was seen at least ten times. No cognate antigen has been identified for it. Base-call qualities are not available, and no considerably larger clone is one nucleotide away. Overall results and qualifications from the work: In validation, progression to ophthalmopathy was predicted by the model with roughly 71% sensitivity and about 72% specificity, a median of about 6.8 months before onset. No statistical method was used to set the sample size in advance, and investigators knew the group allocation. A model built on a 13 V-J signature distinguished ophthalmopathy from stable hyperthyroidism, reaching over 85% sensitivity and under 84% specificity in cross-validation and 80%/75% in testing. Most expanded thyroid clonotypes (frequency above 0.001) were also detected in blood, suggesting blood repertoires may reflect thyroid immune responses.

Trimming removed 5 bases from V and 6 bases from J; the gene matches leave 11 bases unexplained. Reading the germline V gene (reference sequence) gives CDR1 SEHNR and CDR2 FQNEAQ. From its cysteine to its phenylalanine, the CDR3 spans 16 amino acids. Left in the record is the CDR3 DNA by itself, 48 bases read in frame from the first base. This sequence was found in a woman in her twenties or thirties with Graves' hyperthyroidism. The chain uses TRBV7-9 and TRBJ2-2; a stretch of 8 junction bases matches TRBD2. Sequences were obtained from blood. The nucleotides are TGTGCCAGCAGCGAGGGAATAGCGGGACTCGCCGGGGAGCTGTTTTTT. This encodes CASSEGIAGLAGELFF. The entire variable domain, with the stretches around the CDR3 drawn from the reference TRBV7-9 and TRBJ2-2 proteins, is DTGVSQNPRHKITKRGQNVTFRCDPISEHNRLYWYRQTLGQGPEFLTYFQNEAQLEKSRLLSDRFSAERPKGSFSTLEIQRTEQGDSAMYLCASSEGIAGLAGELFFGEGSRLTVL.